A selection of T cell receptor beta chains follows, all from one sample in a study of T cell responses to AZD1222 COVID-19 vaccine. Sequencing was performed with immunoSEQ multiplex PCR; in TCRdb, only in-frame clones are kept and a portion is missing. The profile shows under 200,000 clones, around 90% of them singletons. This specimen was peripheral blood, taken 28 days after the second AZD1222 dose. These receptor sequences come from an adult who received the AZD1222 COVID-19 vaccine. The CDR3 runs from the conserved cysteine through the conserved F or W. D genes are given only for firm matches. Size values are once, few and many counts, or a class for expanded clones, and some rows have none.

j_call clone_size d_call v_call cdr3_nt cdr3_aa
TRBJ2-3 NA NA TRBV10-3 TGTGCCACCAAGGATGGGGACGGGAGTGGTACAGATACGCAGTATTTT CATKDGDGSGTDTQYF
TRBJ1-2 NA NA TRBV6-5 TGTGCCAGCAGCGGGGGCCATCCCTATGGCTACACCTTC CASSGGHPYGYTF
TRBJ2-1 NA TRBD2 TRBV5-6 TGTGCCAGCAGCTTGCCCGGCTCTAGCGGGAGGGATGAGCAGTTCTTC CASSLPGSSGRDEQFF
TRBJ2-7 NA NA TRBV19 TGTGCCAGTAGCCCGGGACTTACCGGCGAGCAGTACTTC CASSPGLTGEQYF
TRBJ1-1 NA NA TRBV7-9 TGTGCCAGCAAAAGGCCCGGCGGGGGGCTACGCACTGAAGCTTTCTTT CASKRPGGGLRTEAFF
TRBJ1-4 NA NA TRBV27 TGTGCCAGCAGCCTACGCATTGGGGGAGATCGAAATGAAAAACTGTTTTTT CASSLRIGGDRNEKLFF
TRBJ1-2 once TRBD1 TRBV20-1 TGCAGTGCGTCTTCAGGGGGTGGCTACACCTTC CSASSGGGYTF
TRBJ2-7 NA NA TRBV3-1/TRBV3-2 TGTGCCAGCAGCCAAGACGGTCCAGGGACCGAGCAGTACTTC CASSQDGPGTEQYF
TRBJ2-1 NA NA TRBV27 TGTGCCAGCAGTTTAGTGTATTACAATGAGCAGTTCTTC CASSLVYYNEQFF
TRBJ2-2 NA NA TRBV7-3 TGTGCCAGCAGCTTATTCGGAAAGGGGTGGTTGCGTTCTTCCGGGGAGCTGTTTTTT CASSLFGKGWLRSSGELFF
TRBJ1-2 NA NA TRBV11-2 TGTGCCAGCAGCTTAAATACAGGGCTAGGGTATGGCTACACCTTC CASSLNTGLGYGYTF
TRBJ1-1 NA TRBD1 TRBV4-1 TGCGCCAGCCAAAGGGGGTATGGGTTCGGGACAGGGTCAATGAACACTGAAGCTTTCTTT CASQRGYGFGTGSMNTEAFF
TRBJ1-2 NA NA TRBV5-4 TGTGCCAGCAGCCATCTCCTTGGGGAGGACTATGGCTACACCTTC CASSHLLGEDYGYTF
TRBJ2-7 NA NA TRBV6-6 TGTGCCAGCGGAGAGGGGCTCGGATGGGACGAGCAGTACTTC CASGEGLGWDEQYF
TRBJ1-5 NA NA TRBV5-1 TGCGCCAGCAGCTTGTGGGGGGACAGCAATCAGCCCCAGCATTTT CASSLWGDSNQPQHF
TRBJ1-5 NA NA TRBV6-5 TGTGCCAGCTCGCTGTCGGGGTTCGTTCAGCCCCAGCATTTT CASSLSGFVQPQHF
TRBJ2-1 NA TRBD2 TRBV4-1 TGCGCCAGCAGCCATCCGGGTCGGACTAGCGGGACTGGGCAGTTCTTC CASSHPGRTSGTGQFF
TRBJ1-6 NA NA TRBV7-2 TGTGCCAGCAGAGAGTCCACTCATTGGGTGGAGTCACCCCTCCACTTT CASRESTHWVESPLHF
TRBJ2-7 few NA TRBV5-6 TGTGCCAGCAGCTTGGCTGGACAACTTTACGAGCAGTACTTC CASSLAGQLYEQYF
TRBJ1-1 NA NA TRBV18 TGTGCCAGCTCACTCACCCTACAGAGTATGAACACTGAAGCTTTCTTT CASSLTLQSMNTEAFF
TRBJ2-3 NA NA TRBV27 TGTGCCAGCAGTTCGAAACATTCGGATACGCAGTATTTT CASSSKHSDTQYF
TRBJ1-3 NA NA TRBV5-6 TGTGCCAGCAGTTCGACAGTGTCTGGAAACACCATATATTTT CASSSTVSGNTIYF
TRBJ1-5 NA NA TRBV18 TGTGCCAGCTCACCCGACTCAACCCGAGCATATAGCAATCAGCCCCAGCATTTT CASSPDSTRAYSNQPQHF
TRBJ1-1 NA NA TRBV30 TGTGCCTGGAGTCAGCAGCTAAACACTGAAGCTTTCTTT CAWSQQLNTEAFF
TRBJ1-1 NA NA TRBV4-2 TGTGCCAGCAGCCAAGTGTCGAGGGGGAACACTGAAGCTTTCTTT CASSQVSRGNTEAFF
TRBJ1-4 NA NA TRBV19 TGTGCCAGTAGTATCCGGGTGAATGAAAAACTGTTTTTT CASSIRVNEKLFF